This T cell receptor beta chain comes out of a study of beta chain features in type 1 diabetes. Turning to the study itself: Patients and healthy donors were similar in age, gender and cell yields. Study-wide findings and caveats: TCRB CDR3s from Type 1 diabetes patients were moderately but significantly shorter in all four CD4+ subsets.

This clone was seen more than once but under ten times. Its antigen is as yet unknown. The germline V gene has CDR1 LNHDA and CDR2 SQIVND (reference sequence). The V and J ends lost 5 bases and 5 bases, in that order; junction bases with no gene match: 8. This CDR3 has 14 amino acids. Expressed TCRB transcripts were sequenced because the isolated RNA had all been reverse transcribed beforehand. Naive, central memory and regulatory T cell samples averaged about 3.57 million reads. The method was immunoSEQ multiplex PCR; TCRdb's version includes in-frame clones alone and lacks a portion of them. This table holds some 250,000 clones, about 15% found once. One heparinised draw of blood, averaging approximately 110 mL, came from each donor. Purities in excess of 95% were seen in all sorted populations.

Specimen: naive CD4+ T cells from blood. This chain uses TRBV19 with TRBJ2-5; 7 nucleotides agree with TRBD1. This sequence was found in a man aged 30-40 years with type 1 diabetes. The CDR3, as DNA: TGTGCCAGTAGTTCCAGAGGGGGCCGGGAGACCCAGTACTTC. It translates to CASSSRGGRETQYF.